This TCR beta chain was sequenced in a study of blood T cell repertoires in COVID-19. The V segment lost 0 bases and the J segment 0 bases; nucleotides outside the gene matches: 22. In germline, CDR1 is SGHTA, CDR2 FQGNSA. CDR3 length equals 22 residues. The data were produced by immunoSEQ multiplex PCR, yet TCRdb's version contains in-frame clones alone and is incomplete. The table includes hundreds of thousands of clones, around nine tenths detected once. The source is a man aged 60-69 years with COVID-19, enrolled during active disease. The chain recombines TRBV7-2 with TRBJ2-7, with TRBD1 identical over 8 bases. Sample: peripheral blood. The CDR3 nucleotides are TGTGCCAGCAGCTTAGCTGTCCCGGGACAGGTAGCGACACGAAAAGGCTCCTACGAGCAGTACTTC. It yields the protein CASSLAVPGQVATRKGSYEQYF. The full variable domain, completed using reference TRBV7-2 and TRBJ2-7, is GAGVSQSPSNKVTEKGKDVELRCDPISGHTALYWYRQSLGQGLEFLIYFQGNSAPDKSGLPSDRFSAERTGGSVSTLTIQRTQQEDSAVYLCASSLAVPGQVATRKGSYEQYFGPGTRLTVT.